A selection of T cell receptor beta chains follows, all from one sample in a study of shared clonotypes between healthy human individuals. TCRdb keeps only in-frame clones here, not all; method: immunoSEQ multiplex PCR. The sample includes a few million clones, about 92% seen only once; the top ten take under 0.45%. Specimen: naive CD4+ T cells from PBMCs. These TCRs come from a young man in good health. Some clones in this sample may be carry-over from other donors' samples. CDR3s include the opening cysteine and the closing phenylalanine or tryptophan. D genes are given only for firm matches.

V: TRBV20-1
D: .
J: TRBJ1-2
DNA: TGCAGTGCTCACTCCACAAAGGGATACACCTTC
CDR3: CSAHSTKGYTF

V: TRBV28
D: TRBD1
J: TRBJ2-7
DNA: TGTGCCAGCAGTCCGACAGGGCAAGGGTACGAGCAGTACTTC
CDR3: CASSPTGQGYEQYF

V: TRBV5-7
D: .
J: TRBJ1-1
DNA: TGTGCCAGCAGCTTGGGCAGGACGAGGGCTTTCTTT
CDR3: CASSLGRTRAFF

V: TRBV5-6
D: .
J: TRBJ2-3
DNA: TGTGCCAGCAGCCTCTATAGACCGGGACTCGGGCAGTATTTT
CDR3: CASSLYRPGLGQYF

V: TRBV7-8
D: .
J: TRBJ2-1
DNA: TGTGCCAGCAGCTTAGCGCAGTTAGGGACCTCCTACAATGAGCAGTTCTTC
CDR3: CASSLAQLGTSYNEQFF

V: TRBV4-1
D: TRBD1
J: TRBJ1-3
DNA: TGCGCCAGCAGCCAAGTTAGACCGGGACAGGGGGCAGGAAACACCATATATTTT
CDR3: CASSQVRPGQGAGNTIYF

V: TRBV19
D: .
J: TRBJ1-5
DNA: TGTGCCAGTAGTATGAGCAGGGGTGGCAATCAGCCCCAGCATTTT
CDR3: CASSMSRGGNQPQHF

V: TRBV28
D: .
J: TRBJ1-2
DNA: TGTGCCAGCAGTTTAAAAGGGGATGGCTACACCTTC
CDR3: CASSLKGDGYTF

V: TRBV5-1
D: TRBD2
J: TRBJ2-7
DNA: TGCGCCAGCAGCTTGTCAACGGGAGGGCCCCACGAGCAGTACTTC
CDR3: CASSLSTGGPHEQYF

V: TRBV7-9
D: TRBD2
J: TRBJ2-7
DNA: TGTGCCAGCAGCTTAGGATCTAGCGGGCACTCCTACGAGCAGTACTTC
CDR3: CASSLGSSGHSYEQYF

V: TRBV5-4
D: TRBD1
J: TRBJ2-6
DNA: TGTGCCAGCAGCTCCGGGGACAGGGCCTTCTCTGGGGCCAACGTCCTGACTTTC
CDR3: CASSSGDRAFSGANVLTF

V: TRBV28
D: TRBD2
J: TRBJ2-7
DNA: TGTGCCAGCAGTGTGATAGGCGGGAGGGCGATCGAGCAGTACTTC
CDR3: CASSVIGGRAIEQYF

V: TRBV27
D: .
J: TRBJ2-3
DNA: TGTGCCAGCAGTGCCAGGGATTTCCTAGATACGCAGTATTTT
CDR3: CASSARDFLDTQYF

V: TRBV28
D: .
J: TRBJ1-3
DNA: TGTGCCAGCAGTCCCCCGGACCTCTCTGGAAACACCATATATTTT
CDR3: CASSPPDLSGNTIYF

V: TRBV28
D: TRBD1
J: TRBJ1-5
DNA: TGTGCCAGCAGTTTAAAGGTCCAAAAGACAGGGGGCTTCAATCAGCCCCAGCATTTT
CDR3: CASSLKVQKTGGFNQPQHF

V: TRBV7-9
D: TRBD2
J: TRBJ2-5
DNA: TGTGCCAGCAGCCATGGGACTAGCGGGAGTTCGGGACAAGAGACCCAGTACTTC
CDR3: CASSHGTSGSSGQETQYF

V: TRBV29-1
D: .
J: TRBJ2-5
DNA: TGCAGCGTTGTACAGGGCTCAGAGACCCAGTACTTC
CDR3: CSVVQGSETQYF

V: TRBV6-5
D: .
J: TRBJ2-3
DNA: TGTGCCAGCAGTTACAACGTAGGTAGCACAGATACGCAGTATTTT
CDR3: CASSYNVGSTDTQYF

V: TRBV7-2
D: TRBD2
J: TRBJ2-7
DNA: TGTGCCAGCAGCCCCGGACTAGCGGGAGGCTACGAGCAGTACTTC
CDR3: CASSPGLAGGYEQYF

V: TRBV28
D: .
J: TRBJ2-5
DNA: TGTGCCAGCAGTCCCGCCGGTGGGGGGGAGACCCAGTACTTC
CDR3: CASSPAGGGETQYF

V: TRBV6-5
D: TRBD1
J: TRBJ1-2
DNA: TGTGCCAGCAGTTCAAGGGACAGGGCCCCATATGGCTACACCTTC
CDR3: CASSSRDRAPYGYTF

V: TRBV6-6
D: TRBD1
J: TRBJ2-7
DNA: TGTGCCAGCAGACTTAACAGGGGGGTCTCTTACGAGCAGTACTTC
CDR3: CASRLNRGVSYEQYF

V: TRBV14
D: .
J: TRBJ2-3
DNA: TGTGCCAGCAGCCACGGGATTTCGGCGGTCGATACGCAGTATTTT
CDR3: CASSHGISAVDTQYF

V: TRBV28
D: TRBD1
J: TRBJ1-3
DNA: TGTGCCAGCAGTACAGGGGTAGGAAACACCATATATTTT
CDR3: CASSTGVGNTIYF